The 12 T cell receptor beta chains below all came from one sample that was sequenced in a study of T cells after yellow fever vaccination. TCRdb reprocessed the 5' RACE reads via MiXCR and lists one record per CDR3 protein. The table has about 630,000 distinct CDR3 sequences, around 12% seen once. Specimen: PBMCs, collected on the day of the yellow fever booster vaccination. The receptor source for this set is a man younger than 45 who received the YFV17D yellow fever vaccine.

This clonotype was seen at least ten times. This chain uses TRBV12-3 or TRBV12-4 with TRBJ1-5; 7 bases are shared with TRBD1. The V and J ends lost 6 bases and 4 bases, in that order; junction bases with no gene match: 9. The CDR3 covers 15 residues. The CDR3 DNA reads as TGTGCCAGCAGCCCGGGGGCAGGGGGAAATCAGCCCCAGCATTTT. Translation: CASSPGAGGNQPQHF.

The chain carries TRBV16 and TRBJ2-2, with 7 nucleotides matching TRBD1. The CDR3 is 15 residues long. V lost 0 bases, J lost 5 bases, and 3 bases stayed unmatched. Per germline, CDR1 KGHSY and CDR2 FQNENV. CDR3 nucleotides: TGTGCCAGCAGCCAATCGGGACAGCCGACCGGGGAGCTGTTTTTT. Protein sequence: CASSQSGQPTGELFF.

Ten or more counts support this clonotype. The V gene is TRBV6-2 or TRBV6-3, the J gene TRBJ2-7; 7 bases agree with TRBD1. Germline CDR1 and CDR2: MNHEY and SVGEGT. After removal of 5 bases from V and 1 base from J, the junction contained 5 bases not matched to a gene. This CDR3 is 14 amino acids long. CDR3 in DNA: TGTGCCAGCAGTACCGGGACAGCTTCCTACGAGCAGTACTTC. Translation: CASSTGTASYEQYF.

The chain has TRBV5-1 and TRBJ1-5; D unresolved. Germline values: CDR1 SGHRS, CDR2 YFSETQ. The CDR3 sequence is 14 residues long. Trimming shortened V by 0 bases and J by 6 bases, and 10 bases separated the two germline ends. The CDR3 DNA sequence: TGCGCCAGCAGCTTGGAAGTACGAGGTCAGCCCCAGCATTTT. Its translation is CASSLEVRGQPQHF. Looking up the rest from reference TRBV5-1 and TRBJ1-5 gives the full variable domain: KAGVTQTPRYLIKTRGQQVTLSCSPISGHRSVSWYQQTPGQGLQFLFEYFSETQRNKGNFPGRFSGRQFSNSRSEMNVSTLELGDSALYLCASSLEVRGQPQHFGDGTRLSIL.

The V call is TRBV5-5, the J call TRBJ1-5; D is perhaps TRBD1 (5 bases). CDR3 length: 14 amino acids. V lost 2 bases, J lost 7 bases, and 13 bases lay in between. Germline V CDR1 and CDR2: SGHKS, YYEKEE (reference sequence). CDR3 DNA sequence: TGTGCCAGCAGCTTCAGAGGGGATTGGCAGCCCCAGCATTTT. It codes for CASSFRGDWQPQHF.

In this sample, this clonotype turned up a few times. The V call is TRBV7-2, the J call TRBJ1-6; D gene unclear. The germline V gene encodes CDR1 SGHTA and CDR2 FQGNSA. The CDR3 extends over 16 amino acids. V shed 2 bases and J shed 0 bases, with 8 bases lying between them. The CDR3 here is CASSLRWGSYNSPLHF. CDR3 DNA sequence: TGTGCCAGCAGCTTAAGGTGGGGCTCCTATAATTCACCCCTCCACTTT.

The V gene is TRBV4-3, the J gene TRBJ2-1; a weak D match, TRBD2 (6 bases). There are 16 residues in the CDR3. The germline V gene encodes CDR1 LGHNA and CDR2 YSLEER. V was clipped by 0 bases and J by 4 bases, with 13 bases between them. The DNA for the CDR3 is TGCGCCAGCAGCCAAGAAGGAACTAGCAGATACAATGAGCAGTTCTTC. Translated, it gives CASSQEGTSRYNEQFF.

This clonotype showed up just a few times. The CDR3 DNA reads as TGTGCCTGTGGATCTTTGGCGGATACGCAGTATTTT. Translation gives CACGSLADTQYF. V is TRBV30 and J is TRBJ2-3; D not resolved. V was shortened by 6 bases and J by 6 bases, with 13 bases between the two germline ends. This CDR3 comprises 12 residues. Germline V gene sequence: CDR1 GTSNPN, CDR2 SVGIG (reference sequence).

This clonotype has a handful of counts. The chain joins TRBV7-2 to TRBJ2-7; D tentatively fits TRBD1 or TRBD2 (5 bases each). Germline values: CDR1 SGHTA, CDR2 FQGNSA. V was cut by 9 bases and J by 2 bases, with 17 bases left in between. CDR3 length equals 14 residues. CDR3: CASVGTSGPYEQYF. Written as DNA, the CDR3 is TGTGCCAGTGTAGGGACCTCGGGCCCCTACGAGCAGTACTTC.

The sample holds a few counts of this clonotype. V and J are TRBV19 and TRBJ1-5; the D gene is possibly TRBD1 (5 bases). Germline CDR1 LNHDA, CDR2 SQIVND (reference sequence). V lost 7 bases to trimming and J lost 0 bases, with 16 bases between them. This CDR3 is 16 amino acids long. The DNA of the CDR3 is TGTGCCAGTACCGCCGGGACGGACTATAGCAATCAGCCCCAGCATTTT. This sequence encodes CASTAGTDYSNQPQHF.

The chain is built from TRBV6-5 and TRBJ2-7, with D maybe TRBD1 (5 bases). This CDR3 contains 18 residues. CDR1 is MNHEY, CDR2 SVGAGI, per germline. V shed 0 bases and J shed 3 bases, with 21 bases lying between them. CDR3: CASSYSRVPTIDYYEQYF. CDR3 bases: TGTGCCAGCAGTTACTCCAGGGTGCCTACCATTGATTACTACGAGCAGTACTTC.

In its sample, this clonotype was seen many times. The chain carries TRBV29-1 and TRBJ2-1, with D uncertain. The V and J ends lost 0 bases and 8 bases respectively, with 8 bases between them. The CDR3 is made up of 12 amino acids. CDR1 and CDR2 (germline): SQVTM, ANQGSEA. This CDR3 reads CSVEDLRDEQFF. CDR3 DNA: TGCAGCGTTGAAGATCTTCGGGATGAGCAGTTCTTC.